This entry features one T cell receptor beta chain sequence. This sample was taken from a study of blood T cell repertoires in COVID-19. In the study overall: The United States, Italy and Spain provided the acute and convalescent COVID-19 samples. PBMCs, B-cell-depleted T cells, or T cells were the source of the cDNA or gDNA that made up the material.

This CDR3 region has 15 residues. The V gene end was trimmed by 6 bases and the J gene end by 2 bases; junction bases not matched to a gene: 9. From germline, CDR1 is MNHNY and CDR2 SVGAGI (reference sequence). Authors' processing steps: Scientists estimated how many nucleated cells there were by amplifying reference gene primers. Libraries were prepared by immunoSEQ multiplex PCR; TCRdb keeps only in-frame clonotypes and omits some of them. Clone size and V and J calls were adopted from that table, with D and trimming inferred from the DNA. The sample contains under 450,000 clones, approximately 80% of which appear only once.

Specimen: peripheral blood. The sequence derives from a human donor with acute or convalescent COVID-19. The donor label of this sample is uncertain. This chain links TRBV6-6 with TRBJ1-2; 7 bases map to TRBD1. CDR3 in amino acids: CASRYGTAQNYGYTF. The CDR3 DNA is TGTGCCAGCAGATACGGGACAGCCCAAAACTATGGCTACACCTTC.